This T cell receptor beta chain was sequenced in a study of post-analysis software for immune sequencing data. At the level of the study: Courses of disease covered relapsing-remitting, secondary progressive and progressive-relapsing multiple sclerosis. Study-level results: There were several TRBV segments more frequent in patients than controls, and TRBV5-6, TRBV5-1 and TRBV20-1 were among them. When compared against controls, multiple sclerosis patients showed significantly lower normalized Chao1 diversity. Batch-mates among the samples co-clustered strongly by F measure.

Carried by the TCR beta cDNA libraries were unique molecular identifiers. TCRdb reprocessed the PCR reads with MiXCR, giving one entry per CDR3 protein. The sample carries about 500,000 distinct CDR3 sequences, roughly 45% recorded once. The germline CDR1 and CDR2 sequences are DFQATT and SNEGSKA (reference sequence). This CDR3 is built from 16 residues. The germline V and J ends were trimmed by 1 base and 1 base, with 16 bases remaining between them. Notes on this clonotype: Its antigen is as yet unknown.

The chain uses TRBV20-1 and TRBJ2-5; D may be TRBD1 (6 bases). Sequenced material: blood. This TCR was sampled from a girl aged 10 to 17 with multiple sclerosis. The CDR3 sequence: CSARVGAWTAQETQYF. CDR3 bases: TGCAGTGCTAGAGTAGGGGCTTGGACAGCCCAAGAGACCCAGTACTTC.